The TCR beta chain described here comes from a study of blood T cell repertoires in COVID-19 (dated by TCRdb to the early 2020s). Some background on the complete study: The collaborator samples originated in the United States, Italy and Spain and spanned the acute and convalescent phases of COVID-19. Samples came from the ongoing ImmuneRACE study (first 160 participants) plus 1,254 subjects from 6 global collaborators. The repertoires were released in a freely available public database intended as a resource for research on the immune response to SARS-CoV-2. Subjects who had been exposed to COVID-19, were actively infected with it, or had recovered from it provided the deeply sampled blood TCRbeta repertoires that made up the dataset. Sample metadata almost always included a de-identified subject ID, COVID-19 status, age in years and sex. Where HLA class I and class II types were available, the types were taken from metadata supplied by the sample provider, not from assay-based typing. The prospective study material was composed of cDNA or gDNA derived from T cells, B-cell-depleted T cells, or PBMCs. Broad study findings and their caveats: Clinical and demographic metadata were provided uncurated, with the amount varying by source and participant.

TCRbeta CDR3 regions were amplified from genomic DNA by means of the immunoSEQ Assay, a bias-controlled multiplex PCR. The source study handled its data this way. Nucleated cell counts per sample were estimated from amplification of reference gene primers within the assay. Sequence reads were collapsed and filtered to measure the absolute abundance of every unique TCRbeta CDR3 rearrangement. For each sample, productive Simpson clonality was calculated as the square root of Simpson's diversity index across productive rearrangements. The source is immuneACCESS, and TCRdb retained only in-frame sequences with V and J called. Part of the clones is not carried over; for the studies checked, unresolved V genes explain less than half of this, and the remainder is unexplained. V and J calls and clone size are copied from that table; D and trimming were computed from the DNA. For this sample there are 150,000 to 200,000 clones; roughly 82% appear just once. The ten biggest clones cover 11% of the sample.

The V and J ends are trimmed by 6 bases and 0 bases, leaving 12 bases between them. The CDR3 covers 14 residues, taking in both the cysteine and the phenylalanine. Only the CDR3 DNA is retained, 42 bases long and in frame from the first base. The germline V gene sets CDR1 to MNHEY and CDR2 to SVGAGI. Remarks on this clone: Its antigen is currently not known. Base qualities are not at hand, and no much larger clone is one base apart.

In the prospective study, participants were roughly 18 to 95 years old, resided in under 30 geographic areas of the United States, and were enrolled through a virtual design. In the prospective study, cohorts were assigned on the basis of participant-reported clinical history obtained from a screening survey and a study questionnaire. ImmuneRACE Cohort 3 recovered participants were defined by two consecutive negative NP/OP PCR tests, healthcare professional clearance, or symptom resolution. Each participant in the prospective study had whole blood, serum and a nasopharyngeal or oropharyngeal swab collected by mobile phlebotomists. Prospective study participants could optionally give additional blood draws and questionnaires over an approximately two-month period. Prospective study blood samples were shipped either frozen or at room temperature before DNA extraction.

Source material: PBMCs or T cells enriched from blood (not recorded which). This receptor was identified in a man aged 45 to 65 who had recovered from COVID-19. The sequence is built from TRBV6-5 and TRBJ2-7; the D gene is perhaps TRBD2, from 5 matching bases. The nucleotide sequence is given as TGTGCCAGCAGCCCGGGAAAGAGCTCCTACGAGCAGTACTTC. Its product reads: CASSPGKSSYEQYF.